This T cell receptor (beta chain) was sequenced for a study of cytomegalovirus exposure and HLA in healthy donors. Comment on this clone: Antigen specificity is unknown.

General observations from the study: There were some public TCRs occurring in many donors, but most TCR sequences were rare. Earlier analysis looked at TCR beta V segments, and most were productive about 90% or about 30% of the time. Later analysis identified a missense DCLRE1C variant that was linked to TCR beta V- and J-gene trimming.

This PCR relied on a set of 60 Vbeta primers and 13 Jbeta primers. Sequenced by immunoSEQ multiplex PCR; TCRdb stores in-frame clones only, minus some. The sample shows about 130,000 clones, roughly 70% of them seen only once. This CDR3 is built from 13 residues. The V gene's germline CDR1 is MNHEY and CDR2 SMNVEV (reference sequence). Losses at the gene ends were 6 bases for V and 4 bases for J; bases not matched to a gene: 4. The chain employs TRBV27 and TRBJ2-7; the match to TRBD1 covers 9 bases. Sequenced material: PBMCs. The origin of this receptor is a man aged 18 to 35 in good health and CMV-seropositive. The CDR3 sequence is CASSLDRGYEQYF. In DNA, the CDR3 is TGTGCCAGCAGCTTAGACAGGGGGTACGAGCAGTACTTC.